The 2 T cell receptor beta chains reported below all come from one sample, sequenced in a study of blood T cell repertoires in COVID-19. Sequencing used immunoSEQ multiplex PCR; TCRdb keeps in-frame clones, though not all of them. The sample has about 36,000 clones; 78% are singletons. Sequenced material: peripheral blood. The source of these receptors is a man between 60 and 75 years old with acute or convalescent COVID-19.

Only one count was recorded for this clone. The CDR3 DNA sequence: TGTGCCAGCAGCGGTGGGACAGGGGAGAGCTATGGCTACACCTTC. Translation: CASSGGTGESYGYTF. The chain is built from TRBV9 and TRBJ1-2; TRBD1 matches 10 bases. The V and J ends lost 3 bases and 4 bases, in that order; junction bases with no gene match: 6. The CDR3 consists of 15 residues. Per the germline V gene, CDR1 is SGDLS and CDR2 is YYNGEE.

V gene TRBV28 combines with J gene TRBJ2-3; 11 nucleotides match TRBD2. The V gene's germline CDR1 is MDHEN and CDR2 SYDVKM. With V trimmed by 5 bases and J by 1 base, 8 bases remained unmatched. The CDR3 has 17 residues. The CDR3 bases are TGTGCCAGCAGTAGGCTCCGGGGACTAGCGGGCACAGATACGCAGTATTTT. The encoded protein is CASSRLRGLAGTDTQYF.